This TCR beta chain was obtained from a study of post-analysis software for immune sequencing data. Across the whole study: Progressive-relapsing, secondary progressive and relapsing-remitting multiple sclerosis were among the disease courses included.

Study-wide points: Samples made in the same batch grouped tightly together by F measure. Patients used a handful of TRBV segments, including TRBV5-6, TRBV5-1 and TRBV20-1, more often than controls. Controls significantly exceeded multiple sclerosis patients in normalized Chao1 diversity.

Tagging with unique molecular identifiers was a feature of the TCR beta cDNA libraries. Each sample of roughly 0.9 to 11 million input T cells yielded roughly 500,000 cDNA molecules, so each molecule approximated one T cell. TCRdb itself ran the PCR reads through MiXCR, one entry per CDR3 protein. This table has about 540,000 distinct CDR3 sequences, roughly 34% appearing once. CDR3 length equals 18 residues. Trimming cost V 5 bases and J 0 bases; bases outside gene matches: 14. This clonotype occurred a few times. Antigen unknown. The sequenced sample was blood. This sequence originates from a girl under 18 with multiple sclerosis. The chain is built from TRBV12-3 or TRBV12-4 and TRBJ2-7; 9 bases line up with TRBD2. The CDR3 reads CASSPQTDLAGVSYEQYF. The CDR3 region has the DNA TGTGCCAGCAGTCCCCAGACGGATTTAGCGGGGGTCTCCTACGAGCAGTACTTC.